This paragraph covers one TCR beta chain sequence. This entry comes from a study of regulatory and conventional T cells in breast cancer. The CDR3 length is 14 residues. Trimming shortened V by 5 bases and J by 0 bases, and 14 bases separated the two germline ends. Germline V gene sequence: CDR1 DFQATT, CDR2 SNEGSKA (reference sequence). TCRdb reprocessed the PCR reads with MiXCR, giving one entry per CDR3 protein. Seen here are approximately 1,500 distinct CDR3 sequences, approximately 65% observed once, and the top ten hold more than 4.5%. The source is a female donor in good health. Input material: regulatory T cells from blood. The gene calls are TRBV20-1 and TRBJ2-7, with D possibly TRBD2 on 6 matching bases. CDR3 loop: CSAHGAGSSYEQYF. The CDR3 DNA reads TGCAGTGCTCATGGGGCGGGAAGCTCCTACGAGCAGTACTTC.